Listed here are 26 T cell receptor beta chains from one sample, sequenced in a study of human versus mouse CDR3 diversity and MHC coevolution. Repertoires were generated with immunoSEQ multiplex PCR, while TCRdb's copy carries only in-frame clones and drops some. This table holds some 60,000 clones, 94% found once. The sequenced material came from naive CD4+ T cells from blood. Subset denoted: CD45RO-negative CD62L-positive naive CD4 T cells. The receptor set was obtained from a person in their sixties in good health.

This clone has only one observation. The chain has TRBV5-1 and TRBJ2-1; D gene ambiguous. V was clipped by 4 bases and J by 0 bases, with 11 bases between them. The V gene's germline CDR1 is SGHRS and CDR2 YFSETQ. The length of the CDR3 is 15 residues. CDR3 sequence: CASSVAPSSYNEQFF. CDR3 DNA: TGCGCCAGCAGCGTCGCCCCTAGCTCCTACAATGAGCAGTTCTTC.

In its sample, this clone was seen once. This chain uses TRBV27 with TRBJ2-7, with TRBD1 matching over 8 bases. The CDR3 consists of 14 residues. V was pared by 6 bases and J by 3 bases, with 7 bases of the junction left unmatched. The germline gives CDR1 MNHEY, CDR2 SMNVEV (reference sequence). Here the CDR3 reads CASSLLTGDYEQYF. CDR3 DNA sequence: TGTGCCAGCAGCCTATTGACAGGGGACTACGAGCAGTACTTC.

This clone was counted only a few times. The rearrangement links TRBV5-4 to TRBJ1-4; TRBD1 is a possible D gene (6 bases). With 6 bases removed from V and 1 base from J, the gap between germline ends came to 10 bases. The CDR3 is made up of 14 amino acids. Per germline, CDR1 SGHNT and CDR2 YYREEE (reference sequence). The CDR3 DNA reads as TGTGCCAGCACCCTCAGGGGAACTAATGAAAAACTGTTTTTT. It translates to CASTLRGTNEKLFF.

This sequence joins TRBV6-5 and TRBJ1-4; D is ambiguous. CDR1 and CDR2 from the germline V gene are MNHEY and SVGAGI. Trimming removed 7 bases at V and 5 bases at J, with 8 bases between. This CDR3 is 12 amino acids long. The CDR3 nucleotides read TGTGCCAGCAAGCGGAAAAATGAAAAACTGTTTTTT. Protein product: CASKRKNEKLFF.

The chain links TRBV5-1 to TRBJ2-6; TRBD1 aligns across 8 bases. The CDR3 is made up of 16 amino acids. Per germline, CDR1 SGHRS and CDR2 YFSETQ. V lost 3 bases, J lost 2 bases, and 4 bases stayed unmatched. DNA for the CDR3: TGCGCCAGCAGCTCTCTACAGGGGGCTGGGGCCAACGTCCTGACTTTC. It translates to CASSSLQGAGANVLTF.

The rearrangement joins TRBV5-1 to TRBJ2-3; 7 bases align to TRBD1. V gave up 4 bases and J gave up 1 base; unmatched junction bases: 9. The CDR3 has 16 amino acids. In germline, CDR1 is SGHRS, CDR2 YFSETQ. The CDR3 is CASSPLQGIGTDTQYF. The CDR3 DNA reads TGCGCCAGCAGCCCACTACAGGGGATAGGCACAGATACGCAGTATTTT. The full variable domain, with the rest looked up from reference TRBV5-1 and TRBJ2-3, is KAGVTQTPRYLIKTRGQQVTLSCSPISGHRSVSWYQQTPGQGLQFLFEYFSETQRNKGNFPGRFSGRQFSNSRSEMNVSTLELGDSALYLCASSPLQGIGTDTQYFGPGTRLTVL.

J is TRBJ1-2 and V is TRBV20-1; D unresolved. The CDR3 loop spans 11 amino acids. V lost 2 bases to trimming and J lost 6 bases, with 7 bases between them. Germline loops: CDR1 DFQATT, CDR2 SNEGSKA (reference sequence). The chain's CDR3 is CSARYGDGYTF. The CDR3 DNA reads as TGCAGTGCTAGATACGGGGATGGCTACACCTTC.

The V and J genes are TRBV7-6 and TRBJ2-7, with a possible D match to TRBD2 (6 bases). CDR3 length equals 14 residues. V was shortened by 4 bases and J by 6 bases, with 16 bases between the two germline ends. The germline V gene has CDR1 SGHVS and CDR2 FNYEAQ. CDR3 sequence reads: CASSSGHAGGEQYF. CDR3 nucleotide sequence: TGTGCCAGCAGCTCCGGACACGCCGGGGGCGAGCAGTACTTC. The full variable domain, in which reference TRBV7-6 and TRBJ2-7 provide the parts outside the CDR3, is GAGVSQSPRYKVTKRGQDVALRCDPISGHVSLYWYRQALGQGPEFLTYFNYEAQQDKSGLPNDRFSAERPEGSISTLTIQRTEQRDSAMYRCASSSGHAGGEQYFGPGTRLTVT.

This chain connects TRBV5-8 to TRBJ2-3; TRBD2 aligns across 12 bases. V shed 4 bases, J shed 3 bases, and the junction held 6 bases outside the gene matches. This CDR3 comprises 16 residues. Germline values: CDR1 SGHTS, CDR2 YDEGEE. CDR3 loop: CASSQLAGGVTDTQYF. CDR3 nucleotide sequence: TGTGCCAGCAGCCAACTAGCGGGAGGTGTGACAGATACGCAGTATTTT.

This chain connects TRBV11-3 to TRBJ2-5, with TRBD1 matching 8 bases. V gave up 1 base and J gave up 2 bases; unmatched junction bases: 6. CDR1 is SGHNT and CDR2 is YENEEA in the germline V gene. The CDR3 length is 16 residues. The CDR3 bases are TGTGCCAGCAGCTTAGGAGGGACAGGCGGACAAGAGACCCAGTACTTC. The encoded protein is CASSLGGTGGQETQYF.

V gene TRBV6-6 combines with J gene TRBJ2-3; 7 nucleotides agree with TRBD2. V dropped 7 bases and J dropped 4; count of bases not matched to a gene: 8. This CDR3 region has 14 residues. Germline CDR1 and CDR2: MNHNY and SVGAGI (reference sequence). The DNA of the CDR3 is TGTGCCAGCACGTTGGTGGGAGGGGCAGATACGCAGTATTTT. Protein sequence: CASTLVGGADTQYF.

The chain carries TRBV5-1 and TRBJ1-1, with D possibly being TRBD1 (5 bases). The CDR3 is made up of 16 amino acids. The V end lost 2 bases, the J end lost 0 bases, and 14 bases lay between the germline ends. The V gene's germline CDR1 is SGHRS and CDR2 YFSETQ. The CDR3 DNA is TGCGCCAGCAGCTTAGGCCCGGCAGGGTTGAACACTGAAGCTTTCTTT. As protein: CASSLGPAGLNTEAFF.

V usage is TRBV1 and J usage is TRBJ2-5; the table gives TRBD1 as D, unverified against the DNA. TRBV1 is shown as a pseudogene. The CDR3 is 15 amino acids. CDR3 region: CTSITGTEKQETQYF. CDR3 coding DNA: TGCACCAGCATAACCGGGACAGAAAAACAAGAGACCCAGTACTTC.

In its sample, this clone was seen once. The chain uses TRBV19 and TRBJ1-1, with D unresolved. This CDR3 is built from 13 residues. From germline, CDR1 is LNHDA and CDR2 SQIVND (reference sequence). V was trimmed by 5 bases and J by 3 bases, leaving 10 bases between them. Here the CDR3 DNA reads TGTGCCAGTAGTTTCAGACGGGACACTGAAGCTTTCTTT. It translates to CASSFRRDTEAFF.

The chain employs TRBV7-2 and TRBJ2-1; 12 bases fit TRBD2. CDR3 length: 16 residues. J gave up 5 bases and V 4 bases, and 6 bases lay outside the gene matches. Germline values: CDR1 SGHTA, CDR2 FQGNSA. This CDR3 reads CASSSGTSGRHNEQFF. The CDR3 bases are TGTGCCAGCAGCTCAGGGACTAGCGGGCGCCACAATGAGCAGTTCTTC.

In its sample, this clone was seen a few times. The chain uses TRBV6-1 and TRBJ2-1; no clear D gene. Trimming removed 2 bases from V and 4 bases from J, with 12 bases in between. Germline V gene data show CDR1 as MNHNS and CDR2 as SASEGT. There are 15 residues in the CDR3. In DNA, the CDR3 is TGTGCCAGCAGTGAACAAGCTATATTATACAATGAGCAGTTCTTC. Translating it yields CASSEQAILYNEQFF.

The count of this clone is one. The rearrangement links TRBV9 to TRBJ2-1, with 7 bases identical to TRBD2. In germline, CDR1 is SGDLS, CDR2 YYNGEE. V shed 4 bases and J 7 bases; nucleotides not matched to a gene: 14. The CDR3 runs 16 residues. Here the CDR3 reads CASSFAETSPRNEQFF. The CDR3 region has the DNA TGTGCCAGCAGCTTCGCGGAGACTAGCCCCCGGAATGAGCAGTTCTTC.

The chain employs TRBV5-6 and TRBJ1-1, with D maybe TRBD1 (6 bases). The V gene's germline CDR1 is SGHDT and CDR2 YYEEEE. The CDR3 is 16 amino acids. With 0 bases removed from V and 5 bases from J, the gap between germline ends came to 17 bases. The CDR3 is CASSLAPLGGGTEAFF. CDR3 coding DNA: TGTGCCAGCAGCTTGGCTCCCCTGGGAGGGGGGACTGAAGCTTTCTTT.

The sample holds one count of this clone. The V gene is TRBV19, the J gene TRBJ2-4; 9 bases align to TRBD1. From germline, CDR1 is LNHDA and CDR2 SQIVND (reference sequence). Unmatched junction bases numbered 3, after V lost 1 base and J lost 2 bases. The CDR3 has 16 residues. The CDR3 region is CASSIVGTGPKNIQYF. DNA of the CDR3: TGTGCCAGTAGTATAGTTGGGACAGGGCCCAAAAACATTCAGTACTTC. The whole variable domain, filled in from reference TRBV19 and TRBJ2-4, reads DGGITQSPKYLFRKEGQNVTLSCEQNLNHDAMYWYRQDPGQGLRLIYYSQIVNDFQKGDIAEGYSVSREKKESFPLTVTSAQKNPTAFYLCASSIVGTGPKNIQYFGAGTRLSVL.

The chain carries TRBV7-2 and TRBJ1-5; maybe TRBD1 (5 bases). Germline assignment: CDR1 SGHTA and CDR2 FQGNSA. V was pared by 3 bases and J by 1 base, with 10 bases between. This CDR3 has 15 amino acids. Here the CDR3 DNA reads TGTGCCAGCAGCTTTCAGGGTTCGAGCAATCAGCCCCAGCATTTT. Its translation is CASSFQGSSNQPQHF.

This sequence joins TRBV5-1 and TRBJ2-1; 11 positions agree with TRBD2. J gave up 7 bases and V 5 bases, and 5 bases lay outside the gene matches. The CDR3 is 14 residues long. Germline lookup yields CDR1 SGHRS and CDR2 YFSETQ. The CDR3 loop is CASRTTSGMNEQFF. In DNA, the CDR3 is TGCGCCAGCAGAACGACTAGCGGGATGAATGAGCAGTTCTTC.

The J gene is TRBJ2-2, the V gene TRBV5-1; 9 nucleotides line up with TRBD1. V lost 2 bases to trimming and J lost 5 bases; unmatched junction nucleotides: 4. The CDR3 sequence is 15 residues long. The germline CDR1 and CDR2 sequences are SGHRS and YFSETQ. The CDR3 DNA sequence: TGCGCCAGCAGCTTCGGGACAGGGAGGACCGGGGAGCTGTTTTTT. Translated: CASSFGTGRTGELFF.

The rearrangement uses TRBV5-1 and TRBJ2-5; 10 bases match TRBD2. The better agreement between TRBJ2-7 and the DNA end casts doubt on the J call. Germline lookup yields CDR1 SGHRS and CDR2 YFSETQ. This CDR3 contains 15 residues. DNA of the CDR3: TGCGCCAGCAGCTTGGATACTAGCGGGATTTACGAGCAGTACTTC. Amino acid sequence: CASSLDTSGIYEQYF.

The chain links TRBV29-1 to TRBJ2-3; D may be TRBD1 (5 bases). Germline V gene sequence: CDR1 SQVTM, CDR2 ANQGSEA. Trimming removed 3 bases from V and 6 bases from J, with 10 bases in between. This CDR3 region has 12 residues. The CDR3 spells CSVEGRADTQYF. The CDR3 DNA is TGCAGCGTTGAGGGCAGGGCGGATACGCAGTATTTT.

The J gene is TRBJ2-5, the V gene TRBV7-7, with no clear D. CDR3 size: 13 residues. The ends were cut back, 2 bases at V and 5 bases at J, with 9 bases in the middle. CDR1 is SSHAT and CDR2 is FNYEAQ in the germline V gene (reference sequence). The CDR3 region is CASSLPGQETQYF. The CDR3 DNA is TGTGCCAGCAGCTTACCAGGTCAGGAGACCCAGTACTTC.

Only one count was recorded for this clone. V gene TRBV11-2 combines with J gene TRBJ2-5; 12 nucleotides match TRBD2. CDR3 length equals 18 residues. Per the germline V gene, CDR1 is SGHAT and CDR2 is FQNNGV. With V trimmed by 1 base and J by 4 bases, 10 bases remained unmatched. The CDR3 DNA sequence: TGTGCCAGCAGCTTAGGCCCGACTAGCGGGAGCTTCAGAGAGACCCAGTACTTC. Translation: CASSLGPTSGSFRETQYF.